These 10 T cell receptor beta chains were all obtained from the same sample, sequenced in a study of OX40 agonist ivuxolimab in advanced cancers. The protocol was immunoSEQ multiplex PCR, while the TCRdb copy is restricted to in-frame clones and leaves out a portion. Here the sample spans about 89,000 clones, approximately 90% being singletons. The sequencing here drew on CD4+ or CD8+ T cells sorted from blood, taken in a trial of the OX40 agonist ivuxolimab. These receptors were taken from an adult with an advanced solid tumor such as melanoma, head and neck, liver or kidney cancer.

The V and J genes are TRBV30 and TRBJ1-3, with D possibly TRBD1 on 5 matching bases. CDR3 length: 12 amino acids. Germline values: CDR1 GTSNPN, CDR2 SVGIG (reference sequence). The ends were cut back, 5 bases at V and 4 bases at J, with 9 bases in the middle. CDR3 sequence reads: CAWRTSGNTIYF. For the CDR3, the DNA is TGTGCCTGGCGGACATCCGGAAACACCATATATTTT.

The chain combines TRBV19 with TRBJ1-1, with a possible D match to TRBD1 (5 bases). CDR1 and CDR2 (germline): LNHDA, SQIVND (reference sequence). There are 12 residues in the CDR3. Trimming shortened V by 1 base and J by 8 bases, and 8 bases separated the two germline ends. The CDR3 loop reads CASSIAGGEAFF. For the CDR3, the DNA is TGTGCCAGTAGTATAGCCGGGGGAGAAGCTTTCTTT.

This rearrangement joins TRBV10-3 to TRBJ2-7, with D tentatively TRBD1 (6 bases). This CDR3 region has 14 residues. V was pared by 0 bases and J by 7 bases, with 13 bases between. Germline CDR1 and CDR2: ENHRY and SYGVKD. CDR3 sequence (DNA): TGTGCCATCAGTGAGTCGGGCAGGGGCAGGGAGCAGTACTTC. Protein: CAISESGRGREQYF.

The V gene is TRBV27, the J gene TRBJ2-5; 7 nucleotides line up with TRBD1. Trimming at V came to 4 bases and at J to 2 bases, leaving 7 bases not matched to a gene. The germline V gene has CDR1 MNHEY and CDR2 SMNVEV (reference sequence). The CDR3 runs 15 residues. In nucleotides, the CDR3 is TGTGCCAGCAGTTCTGCCGGGACAGCTCAAGAGACCCAGTACTTC. Translating gives CASSSAGTAQETQYF.

The CDR3 DNA sequence: TGTGCCCAACGGATCTACGAGCAGTACTTC. Encoded protein: CAQRIYEQYF. The V and J genes are TRBV5-3 and TRBJ2-7; D is undetermined. TRBV5-3 is identified as an open reading frame with a role that is uncertain. The ends were cut back, 10 bases at V and 3 bases at J, with 8 bases in the middle. CDR3 length: 10 residues.

The chain employs TRBV27 and TRBJ2-5, with TRBD2 matching over 7 bases. CDR1 and CDR2 (germline): MNHEY, SMNVEV (reference sequence). The junction had 11 bases not matched to a gene; V was cut back by 4 bases and J by 6 bases. The CDR3 loop spans 15 amino acids. Here the CDR3 reads CASSYYGRVNKTQYF. CDR3 bases: TGTGCCAGCAGTTACTATGGGAGGGTCAATAAGACCCAGTACTTC.

The chain combines TRBV5-4 with TRBJ1-2; D not certain. The ends were cut back, 2 bases at V and 4 bases at J, with 12 bases in the middle. Per germline, CDR1 SGHNT and CDR2 YYREEE (reference sequence). The CDR3 extends over 14 amino acids. CDR3 DNA sequence: TGTGCCAGCAGCTTTGGTGAGGGATCCTATGGCTACACCTTC. It encodes CASSFGEGSYGYTF.

The chain uses TRBV6-5 and TRBJ1-2; D ambiguous. The CDR3 sequence is 13 residues long. Between the trimmed V and J ends, which lost 6 bases and 8 bases, there was a span of 16 bases. Germline V gene lookup returns CDR1 MNHEY and CDR2 SVGAGI. In DNA, the CDR3 is TGTGCCAGCAGCACCTCTCAGTTGGGCGGCTACACCTTC. It encodes CASSTSQLGGYTF.

The chain links TRBV4-1 to TRBJ2-3; 9 bases fit TRBD2. The CDR3 extends over 17 amino acids. J lost 6 bases, V lost 1 base, and 11 bases had no gene match. The V gene's germline CDR1 is MGHRA and CDR2 YSYEKL. The CDR3 sequence is CASSQVTSSGVVDTQYF. CDR3 in DNA: TGCGCCAGCAGCCAAGTCACGTCTAGCGGGGTGGTGGATACGCAGTATTTT.

The chain joins TRBV5-5 to TRBJ1-6; D is perhaps TRBD1 (5 bases). This CDR3 has 16 amino acids. The V gene's germline CDR1 is SGHKS and CDR2 YYEKEE (reference sequence). V was cut by 4 bases and J by 4 bases, with 15 bases left in between. The CDR3 loop is CASSPVGQSYNSPLHF. The DNA of the CDR3 is TGTGCCAGCAGCCCGGTGGGGCAAAGTTATAATTCACCCCTCCACTTT. The whole variable domain, filled in from reference TRBV5-5 and TRBJ1-6, reads DAGVTQSPTHLIKTRGQQVTLRCSPISGHKSVSWYQQVLGQGPQFIFQYYEKEERGRGNFPDRFSARQFPNYSSELNVNALLLGDSALYLCASSPVGQSYNSPLHFGNGTRLTVT.